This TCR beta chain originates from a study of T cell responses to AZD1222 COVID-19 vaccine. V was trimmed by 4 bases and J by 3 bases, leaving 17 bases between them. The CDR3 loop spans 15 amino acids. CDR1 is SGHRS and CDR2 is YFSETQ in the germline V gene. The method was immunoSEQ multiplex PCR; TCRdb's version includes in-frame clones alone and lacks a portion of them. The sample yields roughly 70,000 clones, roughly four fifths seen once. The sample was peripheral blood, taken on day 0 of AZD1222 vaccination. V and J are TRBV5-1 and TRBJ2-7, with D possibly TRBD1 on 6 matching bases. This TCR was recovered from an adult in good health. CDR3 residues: CASSPQGTANYEQYF. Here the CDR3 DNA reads TGCGCCAGCAGCCCCCAGGGGACGGCCAACTACGAGCAGTACTTC.